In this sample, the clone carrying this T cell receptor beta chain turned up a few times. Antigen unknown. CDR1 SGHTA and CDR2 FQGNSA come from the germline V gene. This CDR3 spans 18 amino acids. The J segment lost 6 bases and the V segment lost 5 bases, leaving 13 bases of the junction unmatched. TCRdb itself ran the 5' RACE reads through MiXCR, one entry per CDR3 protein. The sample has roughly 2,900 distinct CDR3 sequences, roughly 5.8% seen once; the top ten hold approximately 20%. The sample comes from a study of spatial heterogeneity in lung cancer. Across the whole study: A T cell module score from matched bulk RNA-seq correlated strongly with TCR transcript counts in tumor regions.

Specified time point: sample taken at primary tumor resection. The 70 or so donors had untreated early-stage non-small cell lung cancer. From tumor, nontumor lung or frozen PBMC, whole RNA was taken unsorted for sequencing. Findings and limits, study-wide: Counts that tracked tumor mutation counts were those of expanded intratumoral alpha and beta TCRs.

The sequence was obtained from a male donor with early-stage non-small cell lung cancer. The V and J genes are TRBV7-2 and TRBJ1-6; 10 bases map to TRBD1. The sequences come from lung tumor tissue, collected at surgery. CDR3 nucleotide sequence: TGTGCCAGCAGCCTCGCCCGGGACAGGGGACTATCTAATTCACCCCTCCACTTT. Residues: CASSLARDRGLSNSPLHF.